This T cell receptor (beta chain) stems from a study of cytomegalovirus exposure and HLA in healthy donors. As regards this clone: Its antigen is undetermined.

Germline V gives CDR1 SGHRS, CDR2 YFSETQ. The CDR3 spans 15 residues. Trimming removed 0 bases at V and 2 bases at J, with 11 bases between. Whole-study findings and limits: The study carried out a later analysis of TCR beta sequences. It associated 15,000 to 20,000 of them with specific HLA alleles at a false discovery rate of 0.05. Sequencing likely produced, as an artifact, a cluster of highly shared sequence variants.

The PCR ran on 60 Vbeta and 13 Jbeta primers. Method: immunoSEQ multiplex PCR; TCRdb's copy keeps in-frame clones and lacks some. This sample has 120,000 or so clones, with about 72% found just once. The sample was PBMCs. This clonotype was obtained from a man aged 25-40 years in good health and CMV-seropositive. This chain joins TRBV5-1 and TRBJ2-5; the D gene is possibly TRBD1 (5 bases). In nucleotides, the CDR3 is TGCGCCAGCAGCTTGGAGGGCAGGGATCAAGAGACCCAGTACTTC. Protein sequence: CASSLEGRDQETQYF.